This entry lists 31 T cell receptor beta chains sequenced from one sample in a study of memory CD8 T cells in hepatitis C reinfection. Produced via immunoSEQ multiplex PCR; TCRdb's table is partial and in-frame only. Of about 46,000 clones in the sample, approximately 89% were seen once. Time point defined: late/post reinfection, 12 to 24 weeks after detection. The sorted cells went straight to TCR sequencing with no prior in vitro expansion. The sequenced sample was naive CD8+ T cells sorted from blood. All receptors derive from a man between 18 and 29 years old with hepatitis C virus infection.

The J gene is TRBJ2-3, the V gene TRBV2; TRBD2 might be the D (5 bases). The CDR3 consists of 15 residues. Germline CDR1 reads SNHLY; CDR2 reads FYNNEI. Trimming pared 7 bases from V and 0 bases from J, leaving 14 bases between. The CDR3, as DNA: TGTGCCAGCACCGTCAGCGGTCCCAGCACAGATACGCAGTATTTT. Protein: CASTVSGPSTDTQYF.

The chain combines TRBV4-1 with TRBJ2-3; 12 bases fit TRBD2. V shed 4 bases and J 0 bases; nucleotides not matched to a gene: 2. Germline CDR1 is MGHRA and CDR2 is YSYEKL. This CDR3 is built from 16 residues. As DNA, the CDR3 is TGCGCCAGCAGCCCGACTAGCGGGAGTAGCACAGATACGCAGTATTTT. Its protein product is CASSPTSGSSTDTQYF.

The chain uses TRBV4-2 and TRBJ2-2; D remains ambiguous. Trimming took off 0 bases at V and 6 bases at J, with 11 bases between the two ends. This CDR3 is built from 15 residues. Germline CDR1 and CDR2: LGHNA and YNFKEQ. CDR3: CASSQEASLAGELFF. The CDR3 bases are TGTGCCAGCAGCCAAGAAGCTAGTTTGGCCGGGGAGCTGTTTTTT.

CDR3: CASSSPSGDSPIQETQYF. The CDR3 DNA sequence: TGTGCCAGCAGCTCCCCCTCCGGGGACAGTCCAATTCAAGAGACCCAGTACTTC. V gene TRBV11-2 combines with J gene TRBJ2-5; 7 nucleotides align to TRBD1. CDR3 length equals 18 residues. Trimming took 4 bases from V and 2 from J; bases not matched to a gene: 16. Germline loops: CDR1 SGHAT, CDR2 FQNNGV.

This chain uses TRBV7-9 with TRBJ1-5; tentatively, D is TRBD1 (6 bases). The germline CDR1 and CDR2 sequences are SEHNR and FQNEAQ (reference sequence). V gave up 5 bases and J gave up 5 bases, with 10 bases separating them. The CDR3 is made up of 13 amino acids. Here the CDR3 DNA reads TGTGCCAGCAGCCCCCCAGGGGATCAGCCCCAGCATTTT. Its translation is CASSPPGDQPQHF.

The V gene is TRBV6-1, the J gene TRBJ1-1; D unresolved. The germline V and J ends were trimmed by 2 bases and 10 bases, with 14 bases remaining between them. This CDR3 contains 13 residues. Germline CDR1 MNHNS, CDR2 SASEGT. The chain's CDR3 is CASSETSFEGAFF. In DNA, the CDR3 is TGTGCCAGCAGTGAAACATCGTTCGAGGGAGCTTTCTTT.

V is TRBV7-2 and J is TRBJ2-3; D is unresolved. The CDR3 has 16 amino acids. CDR1 is SGHTA and CDR2 is FQGNSA in the germline V gene. Trimming shortened V by 2 bases and J by 0 bases, and 12 bases separated the two germline ends. CDR3 nucleotide sequence: TGTGCCAGCAGCTTAAATCCTGGGCTAAGCACAGATACGCAGTATTTT. It yields the protein CASSLNPGLSTDTQYF.

This chain connects TRBV10-2 to TRBJ1-1, with a tentative D call TRBD1 (6 bases). This CDR3 comprises 18 residues. Germline CDR1 and CDR2: WSHSY and SAAADI. Deletions cut 0 bases from V and 4 bases from J, with 21 bases between. In DNA form, the CDR3 reads TGCGCCAGCAGTGAGTCGAGAATCGGACAGTTCGGAAGCACTGAAGCTTTCTTT. This sequence encodes CASSESRIGQFGSTEAFF.

This clone was counted once. The chain joins TRBV7-9 to TRBJ1-2, with 10 nucleotides matching TRBD1. The CDR3 has 15 amino acids. V was clipped by 4 bases and J by 3 bases; unmatched bases: 5. The germline gives CDR1 SEHNR, CDR2 FQNEAQ (reference sequence). The CDR3 DNA follows: TGTGCCAGCAGCTCCTACGGACAGGGGGACTATGGCTACACCTTC. Translated: CASSSYGQGDYGYTF. The full variable domain, with the rest looked up from reference TRBV7-9 and TRBJ1-2, is DTGVSQNPRHKITKRGQNVTFRCDPISEHNRLYWYRQTLGQGPEFLTYFQNEAQLEKSRLLSDRFSAERPKGSFSTLEIQRTEQGDSAMYLCASSSYGQGDYGYTFGSGTRLTVV.

Written as DNA, the CDR3 is TGCGCCAGCACTACATATGGCGTTTGTGGGGGCGAGGTGGACATTCAGTACTTC. As protein: CASTTYGVCGGEVDIQYF. This rearrangement joins TRBV23-1 to TRBJ2-4; maybe TRBD1 (6 bases). TRBV23-1 carries the ORF label, with uncertain function. The V gene lost 7 bases and the J gene lost 8 bases, with 30 bases spanning the gap. This CDR3 is built from 18 residues.

The chain couples TRBV9 to TRBJ2-1; 10 nucleotides line up with TRBD1. V lost 0 bases to trimming and J lost 6 bases; unmatched junction nucleotides: 6. CDR3 size: 16 residues. Germline lookup yields CDR1 SGDLS and CDR2 YYNGEE. DNA of the CDR3: TGTGCCAGCAGCGTAGGAGACAGGGGGCTCGGCAATGAGCAGTTCTTC. It is translated as CASSVGDRGLGNEQFF.

Points on this clone: This sample includes further DNA sequences coding for the same CDR3. The rearrangement uses TRBV6-1 and TRBJ2-2; D may be TRBD2 (5 bases). This CDR3 contains 14 residues. Trimming pared 2 bases from V and 5 bases from J, leaving 9 bases between. Germline CDR1 and CDR2: MNHNS and SASEGT. In nucleotides, the CDR3 is TGTGCCAGCAGTGAAATCAGGAGGACCGGGGAGCTGTTTTTT. Its translation: CASSEIRRTGELFF.

This clone has only a few counts. J is TRBJ2-1 and V is TRBV6-4; the D gene is possibly TRBD1 (6 bases). The V gene lost 4 bases and the J gene lost 8 bases, with 9 bases spanning the gap. Germline lookup yields CDR1 MRHNA and CDR2 SNTAGT. The CDR3 covers 12 residues. CDR3 sequence (DNA): TGTGCCAGCAGTGGGGACAACGATGAGCAGTTCTTC. This translates into CASSGDNDEQFF.

The chain carries TRBV5-4 and TRBJ2-7; D perhaps matches TRBD2 (5 bases). CDR3 length: 14 amino acids. Looked up from germline, CDR1 is SGHNT and CDR2 is YYREEE (reference sequence). The germline V and J ends were trimmed by 1 base and 3 bases, with 11 bases remaining between them. The CDR3 bases are TGTGCCAGCAGCTTGTACGGGGAGAGCTACGAGCAGTACTTC. Its translation: CASSLYGESYEQYF.

This chain joins TRBV28 and TRBJ2-7; possibly TRBD2 for D (5 bases). CDR1 is MDHEN and CDR2 is SYDVKM in the germline V gene. V was clipped by 4 bases and J by 1 base, with 14 bases between them. This CDR3 comprises 15 residues. The CDR3 spells CASSSRGILSYEQYF. CDR3 coding DNA: TGTGCCAGCAGTTCCCGAGGGATTCTGTCCTACGAGCAGTACTTC.

This chain joins TRBV7-8 and TRBJ2-7; weak D call: TRBD1 (6 bases). The CDR3 covers 15 residues. Germline V gene lookup returns CDR1 SGHVS and CDR2 FQNEAQ. The CDR3 DNA is TGTGCCAGCAGCTTAGGGGCCGGGACAACCTACGAGCGGTACGTC. It encodes CASSLGAGTTYERYV.

The chain is built from TRBV15 and TRBJ2-1; 8 bases line up with TRBD1. V was clipped by 5 bases and J by 4 bases; unmatched bases: 10. The CDR3 is 16 amino acids. Germline CDR1 reads LNHNV; CDR2 reads YYDKDF (reference sequence). The CDR3 sequence: CATSSTGTGPYNEQFF. As DNA, the CDR3 is TGTGCCACCAGCTCGACCGGGACAGGACCATACAATGAGCAGTTCTTC.

The genes are TRBV30 and TRBJ1-2, with D maybe TRBD1 (6 bases). Trimming pared 3 bases from V and 3 bases from J, leaving 20 bases between. The V gene's germline CDR1 is GTSNPN and CDR2 SVGIG (reference sequence). The CDR3 runs 16 residues. The CDR3 protein is CAWSSQLTGFDYGYTF. The DNA for the CDR3 is TGTGCCTGGAGCTCCCAACTTACAGGGTTCGACTATGGCTACACCTTC.

The chain has TRBV7-9 and TRBJ2-3, with D possibly TRBD2 on 5 matching bases. There are 13 residues in the CDR3. The germline V gene has CDR1 SEHNR and CDR2 FQNEAQ (reference sequence). V was clipped by 5 bases and J by 6 bases, with 12 bases between them. Written as DNA, the CDR3 is TGTGCCAGCAGCGGACTCCCTGCGGATACGCAGTATTTT. It codes for CASSGLPADTQYF. Variable domain in full (rest from reference TRBV7-9 and TRBJ2-3): DTGVSQNPRHKITKRGQNVTFRCDPISEHNRLYWYRQTLGQGPEFLTYFQNEAQLEKSRLLSDRFSAERPKGSFSTLEIQRTEQGDSAMYLCASSGLPADTQYFGPGTRLTVL.

This chain uses TRBV19 with TRBJ2-1; TRBD1 matches at 7 bases. This CDR3 has 14 amino acids. Germline V gives CDR1 LNHDA, CDR2 SQIVND (reference sequence). With 5 bases clipped from V and 6 bases from J, the junction kept 7 bases outside the gene matches. The CDR3 here is CASSPVTGVNEQFF. For the CDR3, the DNA is TGTGCCAGTAGTCCAGTAACAGGGGTCAATGAGCAGTTCTTC.

The rearrangement uses TRBV5-1 and TRBJ2-2; tentatively, D is TRBD1 (5 bases). The CDR3 extends over 15 amino acids. The germline V and J ends were trimmed by 5 bases and 3 bases, with 14 bases remaining between them. The germline gives CDR1 SGHRS, CDR2 YFSETQ. The CDR3 is CASSSGSGYTGELFF. The CDR3, as DNA: TGCGCCAGCAGTTCAGGGTCCGGATACACCGGGGAGCTGTTTTTT.

V and J are TRBV7-6 and TRBJ2-1; 10 nucleotides align to TRBD2. Germline-derived CDR1 and CDR2 are SGHVS and FNYEAQ. Trimming took 5 bases from V and 0 from J; bases not matched to a gene: 4. The CDR3 loop spans 16 amino acids. The CDR3 nucleotides read TGTGCCAGCAGCATAGGACTAGCGGACTCCTACAATGAGCAGTTCTTC. This encodes CASSIGLADSYNEQFF.

The chain links TRBV27 to TRBJ2-7, with TRBD1 matching 8 bases. V shed 4 bases, J shed 2 bases, and the junction held 4 bases outside the gene matches. Germline V lookup: CDR1 MNHEY, CDR2 SMNVEV (reference sequence). The length of the CDR3 is 14 residues. The CDR3 DNA is TGTGCCAGCAGTTCGACAGGGGAAACCTACGAGCAGTACTTC. Encoded protein: CASSSTGETYEQYF.

This CDR3 is CASSQDRRGSATGELFF. In DNA form, the CDR3 reads TGTGCCAGCAGCCAAGATCGCCGGGGATCGGCCACCGGGGAGCTGTTTTTT. The chain has TRBV14 and TRBJ2-2; maybe TRBD2 (5 bases). This CDR3 contains 17 residues. Germline CDR1 and CDR2: SGHDN and FVKESK. V was trimmed by 0 bases and J by 4 bases, leaving 15 bases between them.

V gene TRBV27 combines with J gene TRBJ2-1, with 7 bases fitting TRBD2. CDR3 size: 15 residues. Per germline, CDR1 MNHEY and CDR2 SMNVEV (reference sequence). Trimming at V came to 6 bases and at J to 8 bases, leaving 13 bases not matched to a gene. The CDR3 DNA sequence: TGTGCCAGCAGACCCGCGGGAGTATTTATCCATGAGCAGTTCTTC. This encodes CASRPAGVFIHEQFF.

This chain connects TRBV28 to TRBJ2-2, with D possibly matching TRBD1 (5 bases). The germline V gene encodes CDR1 MDHEN and CDR2 SYDVKM. The CDR3 is 14 amino acids. Trimming removed 7 bases at V and 5 bases at J, with 14 bases between. In nucleotides, the CDR3 is TGTGCCAGCACCTCAGGGTTTAGAACCGGGGAGCTGTTTTTT. It translates to CASTSGFRTGELFF.

This chain uses TRBV7-9 with TRBJ1-6; TRBD1 agrees at 8 bases. The CDR3 runs 15 residues. V lost 5 bases, J lost 7 bases, and 7 bases stayed unmatched. Per germline, CDR1 SEHNR and CDR2 FQNEAQ (reference sequence). CDR3: CASSHEQGGNSPLHF. CDR3 in DNA: TGTGCCAGCAGCCACGAACAGGGGGGGAATTCACCCCTCCACTTT.

This chain joins TRBV4-3 and TRBJ2-5; D gene unclear. The CDR3 spans 15 residues. From germline, CDR1 is LGHNA and CDR2 YSLEER. Trimming removed 0 bases at V and 2 bases at J, with 10 bases between. CDR3 DNA sequence: TGCGCCAGCAGCCAAGATTACTCTCAACAAGAGACCCAGTACTTC. It is translated as CASSQDYSQQETQYF.

This rearrangement joins TRBV11-2 to TRBJ2-2; D perhaps matches TRBD2 (5 bases). This CDR3 contains 17 residues. Per germline, CDR1 SGHAT and CDR2 FQNNGV. Trimming shortened V by 5 bases and J by 9 bases, and 25 bases separated the two germline ends. CDR3 in DNA: TGTGCCAGCAGCCGCTCTTTTTCCCGGGGTCGCAGCCGGGAGCTGTTTTTT. This codes for CASSRSFSRGRSRELFF.

The V gene is TRBV6-5, the J gene TRBJ1-5; a weak D match, TRBD1 (5 bases). CDR1 MNHEY and CDR2 SVGAGI come from the germline V gene. Trimming took 4 bases from V and 4 from J, leaving 11 bases between them. The CDR3 is 14 amino acids. CDR3 in amino acids: CASSSLGVNQPQHF. Written as DNA, the CDR3 is TGTGCCAGCAGTTCCCTAGGGGTAAATCAGCCCCAGCATTTT.

The chain joins TRBV6-6 to TRBJ1-1; no definite D call. Trimming shortened V by 2 bases and J by 7 bases, and 11 bases separated the two germline ends. Looked up from germline, CDR1 is MNHNY and CDR2 is SVGAGI (reference sequence). This CDR3 region has 13 residues. This CDR3 reads CASSYLGVIEAFF. DNA of the CDR3: TGTGCCAGCAGTTACCTCGGGGTTATTGAAGCTTTCTTT.